This T cell receptor beta chain was profiled in a study of identifying expanded T cells in peripheral blood. Sequenced by immunoSEQ multiplex PCR; TCRdb stores in-frame clones only, minus some. The table has under 90,000 clones, approximately 89% seen once. The CDR3 is made up of 13 amino acids. The germline CDR1 and CDR2 sequences are SGHTA and FQGTGA. V was clipped by 5 bases and J by 0 bases, with 5 bases between them. The sequencing input was blood. The genes are TRBV7-3 and TRBJ1-5; no clear D. The receptor comes from a person between 18 and 75 years old in good health. The CDR3: CASSPHSNQPQHF. The CDR3 region has the DNA TGTGCCAGCAGCCCTCATAGCAATCAGCCCCAGCATTTT.